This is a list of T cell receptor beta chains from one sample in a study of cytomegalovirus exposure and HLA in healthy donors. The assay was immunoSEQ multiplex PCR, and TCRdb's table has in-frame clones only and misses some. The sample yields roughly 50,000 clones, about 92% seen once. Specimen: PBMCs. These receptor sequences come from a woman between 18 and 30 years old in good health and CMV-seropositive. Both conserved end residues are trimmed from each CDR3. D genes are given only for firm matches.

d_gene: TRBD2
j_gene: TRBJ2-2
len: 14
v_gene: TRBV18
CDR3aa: ASSIPSGGNTGELF

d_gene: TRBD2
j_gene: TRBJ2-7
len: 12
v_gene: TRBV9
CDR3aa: ASSMGLAGYEQY

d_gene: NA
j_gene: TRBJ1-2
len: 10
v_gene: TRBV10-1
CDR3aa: ASSVAGHFYT

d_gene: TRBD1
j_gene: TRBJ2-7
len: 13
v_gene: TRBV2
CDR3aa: ASSRGGDRDYEQY

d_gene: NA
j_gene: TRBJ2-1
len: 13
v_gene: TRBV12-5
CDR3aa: ASGLAGSSYNEQF

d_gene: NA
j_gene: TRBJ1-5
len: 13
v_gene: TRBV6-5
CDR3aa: ASSYLTESNQPQH

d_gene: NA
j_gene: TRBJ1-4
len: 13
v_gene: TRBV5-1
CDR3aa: ASSWGNAGLEKLF

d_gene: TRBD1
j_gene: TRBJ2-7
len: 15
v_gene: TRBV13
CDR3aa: ASSQTRDRGHLDEQY

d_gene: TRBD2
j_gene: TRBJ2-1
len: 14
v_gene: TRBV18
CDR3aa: ASSQGLAGGAGEQF

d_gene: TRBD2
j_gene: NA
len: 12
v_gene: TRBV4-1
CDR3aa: ASSQVAGVETQY

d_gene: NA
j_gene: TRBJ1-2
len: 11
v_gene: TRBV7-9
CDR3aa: ASTGGSHYGYT

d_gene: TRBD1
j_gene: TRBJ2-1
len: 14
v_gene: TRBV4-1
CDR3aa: ASSQDAGQGTNEQF

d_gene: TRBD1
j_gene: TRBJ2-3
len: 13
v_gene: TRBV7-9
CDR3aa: ASRDSTGGIELWF

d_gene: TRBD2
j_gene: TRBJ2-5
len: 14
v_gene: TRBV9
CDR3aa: ASSPNSGGLQETQY

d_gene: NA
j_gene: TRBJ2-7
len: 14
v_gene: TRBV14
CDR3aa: ASSQRSGPGLDEQY

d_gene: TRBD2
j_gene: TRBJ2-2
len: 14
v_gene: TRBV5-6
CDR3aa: ASSWGLAGNTGELF

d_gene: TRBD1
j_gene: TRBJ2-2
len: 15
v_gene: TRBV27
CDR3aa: ASRNFPGQGNTGELF

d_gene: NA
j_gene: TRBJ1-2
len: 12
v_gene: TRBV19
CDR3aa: ASSIPRLRDGYT

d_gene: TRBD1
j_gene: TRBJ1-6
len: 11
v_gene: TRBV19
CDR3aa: ASSMQGQYPLH

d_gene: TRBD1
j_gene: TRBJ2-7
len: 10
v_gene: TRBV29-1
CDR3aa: SGGQGTDEQY

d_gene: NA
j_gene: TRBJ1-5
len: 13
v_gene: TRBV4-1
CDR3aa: ASSQEIGNTQPQH

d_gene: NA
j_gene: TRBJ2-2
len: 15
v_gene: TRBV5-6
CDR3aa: ASHVRAGIIGTGELF

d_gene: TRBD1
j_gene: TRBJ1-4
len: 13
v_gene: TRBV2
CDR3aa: ASTTQGQWNEKLF

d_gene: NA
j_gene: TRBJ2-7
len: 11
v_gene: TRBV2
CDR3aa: ASSEALRGEQY

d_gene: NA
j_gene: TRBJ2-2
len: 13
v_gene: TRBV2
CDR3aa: ASSEDTLNTGELF

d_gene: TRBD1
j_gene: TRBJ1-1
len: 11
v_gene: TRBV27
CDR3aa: ASRGTGRTEAF

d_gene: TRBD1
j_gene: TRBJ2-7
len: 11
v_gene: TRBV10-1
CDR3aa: ASSVNRGYEQY

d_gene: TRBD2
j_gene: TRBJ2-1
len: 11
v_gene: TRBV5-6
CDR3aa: ASSPGLATEQF

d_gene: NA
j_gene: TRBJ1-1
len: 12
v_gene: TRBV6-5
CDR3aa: ASSYERVNTEAF

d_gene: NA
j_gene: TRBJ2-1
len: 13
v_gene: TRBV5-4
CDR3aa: ASSFPDRLYNEQF

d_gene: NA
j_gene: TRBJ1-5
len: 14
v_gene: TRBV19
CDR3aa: ATDFRQGGSNQPQH

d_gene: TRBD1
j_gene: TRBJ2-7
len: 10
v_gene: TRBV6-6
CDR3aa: ASSATGVEQY

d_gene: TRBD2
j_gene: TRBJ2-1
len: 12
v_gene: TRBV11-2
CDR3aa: ASSLWRGVNEQF

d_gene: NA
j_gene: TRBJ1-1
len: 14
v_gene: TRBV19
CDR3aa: ASPPRQAAGATEAF

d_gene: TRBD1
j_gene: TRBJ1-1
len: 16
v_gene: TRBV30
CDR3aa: AWSVSRKSTGENTEAF

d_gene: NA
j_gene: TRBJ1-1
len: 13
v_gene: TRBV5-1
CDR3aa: ASSLQGLRDTEAF

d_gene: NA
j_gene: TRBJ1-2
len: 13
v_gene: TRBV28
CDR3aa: ASSLEDRPWWGYT

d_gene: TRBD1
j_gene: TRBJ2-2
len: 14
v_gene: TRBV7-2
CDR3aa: ASRISGTGGTGELF

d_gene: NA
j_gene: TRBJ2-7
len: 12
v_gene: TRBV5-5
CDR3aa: ASSPTGKRSEQY

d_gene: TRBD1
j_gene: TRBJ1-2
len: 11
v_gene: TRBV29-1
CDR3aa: SVEEGQGRGYT

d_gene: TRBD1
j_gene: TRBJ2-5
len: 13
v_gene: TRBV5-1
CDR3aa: ASSLEQGFLETQY

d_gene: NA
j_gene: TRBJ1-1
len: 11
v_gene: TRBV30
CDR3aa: AWTRGKNTEAF